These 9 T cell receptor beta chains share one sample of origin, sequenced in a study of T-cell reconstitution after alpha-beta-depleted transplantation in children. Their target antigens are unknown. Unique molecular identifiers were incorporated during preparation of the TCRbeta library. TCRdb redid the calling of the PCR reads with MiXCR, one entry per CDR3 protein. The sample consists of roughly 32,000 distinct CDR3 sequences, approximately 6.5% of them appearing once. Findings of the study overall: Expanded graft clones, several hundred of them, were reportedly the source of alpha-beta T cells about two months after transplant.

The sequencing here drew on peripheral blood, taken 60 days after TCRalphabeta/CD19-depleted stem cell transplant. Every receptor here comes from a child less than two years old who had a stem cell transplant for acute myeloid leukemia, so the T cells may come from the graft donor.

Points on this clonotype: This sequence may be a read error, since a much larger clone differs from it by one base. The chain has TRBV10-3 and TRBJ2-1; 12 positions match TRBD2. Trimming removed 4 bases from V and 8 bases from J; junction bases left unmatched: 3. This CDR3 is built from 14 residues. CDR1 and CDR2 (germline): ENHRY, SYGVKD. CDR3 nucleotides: TGTGCCATCAGTGGGACTAGCGGGAACGATGAGCAGTTCTTC. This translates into CAISGTSGNDEQFF.

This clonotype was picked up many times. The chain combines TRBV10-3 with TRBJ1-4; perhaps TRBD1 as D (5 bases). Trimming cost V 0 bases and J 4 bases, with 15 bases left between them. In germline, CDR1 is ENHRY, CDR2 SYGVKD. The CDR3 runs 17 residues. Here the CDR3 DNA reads TGTGCCATCAGTGAGTCGGAGGAGGGACGGATTAATGAAAAACTGTTTTTT. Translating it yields CAISESEEGRINEKLFF.

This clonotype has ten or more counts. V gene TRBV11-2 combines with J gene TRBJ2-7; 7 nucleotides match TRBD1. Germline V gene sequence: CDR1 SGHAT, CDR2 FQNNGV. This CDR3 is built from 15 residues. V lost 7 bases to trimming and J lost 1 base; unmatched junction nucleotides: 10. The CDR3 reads CASTITPTGSYEQYF. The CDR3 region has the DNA TGTGCCAGCACCATTACCCCGACAGGGTCCTACGAGCAGTACTTC.

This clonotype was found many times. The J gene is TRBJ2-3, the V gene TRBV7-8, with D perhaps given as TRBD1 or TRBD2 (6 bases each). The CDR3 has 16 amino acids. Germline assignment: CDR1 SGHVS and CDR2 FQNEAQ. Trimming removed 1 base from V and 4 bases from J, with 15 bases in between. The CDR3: CASSLDWGARSDTQYF. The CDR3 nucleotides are TGTGCCAGCAGCTTAGATTGGGGGGCTAGGTCAGATACGCAGTATTTT.

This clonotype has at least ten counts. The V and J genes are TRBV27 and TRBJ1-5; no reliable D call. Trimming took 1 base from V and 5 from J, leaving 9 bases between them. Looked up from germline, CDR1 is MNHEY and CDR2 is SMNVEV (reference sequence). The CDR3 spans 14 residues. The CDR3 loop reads CASSLFGSHQPQHF. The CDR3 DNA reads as TGTGCCAGCAGTTTATTTGGCAGCCATCAGCCCCAGCATTTT.

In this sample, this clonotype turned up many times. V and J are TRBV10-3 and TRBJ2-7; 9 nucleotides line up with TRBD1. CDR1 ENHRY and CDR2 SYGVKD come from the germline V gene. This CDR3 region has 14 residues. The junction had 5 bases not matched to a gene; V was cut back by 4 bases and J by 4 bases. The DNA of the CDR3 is TGTGCCATCAGTGGTGGGACAGGGAGTTACGAGCAGTACTTC. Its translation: CAISGGTGSYEQYF.

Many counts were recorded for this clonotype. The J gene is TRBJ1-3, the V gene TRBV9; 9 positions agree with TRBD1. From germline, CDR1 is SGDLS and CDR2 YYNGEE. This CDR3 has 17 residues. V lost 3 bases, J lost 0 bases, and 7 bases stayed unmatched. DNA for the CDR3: TGTGCCAGCAGCGGAAGGATGGGACAGGGCTCTGGAAACACCATATATTTT. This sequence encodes CASSGRMGQGSGNTIYF.

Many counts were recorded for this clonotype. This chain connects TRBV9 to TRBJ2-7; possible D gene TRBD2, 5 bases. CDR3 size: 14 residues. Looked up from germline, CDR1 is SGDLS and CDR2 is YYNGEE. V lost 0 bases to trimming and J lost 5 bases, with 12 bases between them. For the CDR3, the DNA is TGTGCCAGCAGCGTAGGGGCGCCCGGGGACGAGCAGTACTTC. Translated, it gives CASSVGAPGDEQYF.

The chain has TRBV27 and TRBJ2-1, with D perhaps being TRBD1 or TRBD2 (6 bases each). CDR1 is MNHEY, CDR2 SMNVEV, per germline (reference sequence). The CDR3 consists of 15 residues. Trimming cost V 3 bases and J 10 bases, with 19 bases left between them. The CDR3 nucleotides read TGTGCCAGCAGTTTCTTTGCGGGAAGGGGGAGGGAGCAGTTCTTC. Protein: CASSFFAGRGREQFF.